A selection of T cell receptor beta chains follows, all from one sample in a study of blood T cell repertoires in COVID-19. Clones were read by immunoSEQ multiplex PCR, and TCRdb kept only the in-frame ones, dropping some. The sample has 200,000 to 250,000 clones; 83% are singletons. Material for sequencing was PBMCs or T cells enriched from blood (not recorded which). The receptors stem from a woman aged 45-65 years who had been exposed to COVID-19. The CDR3 runs from the conserved cysteine through the conserved F or W. The D gene is left open where the match is weak. Size is stated for part of the rows, as once, few or many counts, or as a class when the clone is expanded.

V	D	size	J	CDR3	DNA
TRBV23-1	-	once	TRBJ1-6	CASALWLINSPLHF	TGCGCCAGCGCCCTATGGTTAATTAATTCACCCCTCCACTTT
TRBV20-1	-	-	TRBJ1-5	CSASKGVLNQPQHF	TGCAGTGCTAGTAAAGGGGTCCTCAATCAGCCCCAGCATTTT
TRBV9	TRBD1	-	TRBJ2-2	CASSAGGNTGELFF	TGTGCCAGCAGTGCAGGGGGGAACACCGGGGAGCTGTTTTTT
TRBV28	TRBD1	few	TRBJ1-1	CASRDRGRSEAFF	TGTGCCAGCCGGGACAGGGGGCGAAGTGAAGCTTTCTTT
TRBV7-3	-	-	TRBJ2-5	CASSLRGQQTQYF	TGTGCCAGCAGCTTACGAGGGCAGCAGACCCAGTACTTC
TRBV6-5	-	-	TRBJ1-1	CATTQGRNTEAFF	TGTGCCACCACACAGGGCAGGAACACTGAAGCTTTCTTT
TRBV30	-	-	TRBJ2-2	CAWTVGAGELFF	TGTGCCTGGACAGTCGGGGCCGGGGAGCTGTTTTTT
TRBV7-6	-	few	TRBJ2-3	CASSVFSGAGTDTQYF	TGTGCCAGCAGCGTCTTTAGCGGCGCCGGCACAGATACGCAGTATTTT
TRBV4-2	-	-	TRBJ1-1	CASSREQGEAFF	TGTGCCAGCAGCCGGGAACAGGGAGAAGCTTTCTTT
TRBV30	-	few	TRBJ1-2	CAWSVGQGQNYGYTF	TGTGCCTGGAGTGTAGGGCAGGGTCAGAACTATGGCTACACCTTC
TRBV28	TRBD2	-	TRBJ2-7	CASSLSGGGSQYF	TGTGCCAGCAGCTTGTCGGGGGGAGGGAGCCAGTACTTC
TRBV27	-	-	TRBJ1-1	CASSWRVIGTEAFF	TGTGCCAGCAGTTGGCGGGTAATAGGGACTGAAGCTTTCTTT
TRBV5-1	TRBD2	-	TRBJ2-3	CASRIGTRAVRGDTQYF	TGCGCCAGCCGAATCGGGACTAGGGCGGTCCGGGGAGATACGCAGTATTTT
TRBV2	TRBD1	-	TRBJ2-7	CASRDRGALYEQYF	TGTGCCAGCCGGGACAGGGGGGCTCTGTACGAGCAGTACTTC
TRBV28	TRBD1	once	TRBJ1-4	CASSLAGGEEKLFF	TGTGCCAGCAGTTTGGCAGGGGGCGAGGAAAAACTGTTTTTT
TRBV27	TRBD1	-	TRBJ2-7	CASSFGQGYEQYF	TGTGCCAGCAGTTTTGGACAGGGCTACGAGCAGTACTTC
TRBV5-1	-	-	TRBJ1-1	CASTLGDSNTEAFF	TGCGCCAGCACCCTCGGGGACTCGAACACTGAAGCTTTCTTT
TRBV7-2	TRBD2	-	TRBJ2-7	CASSLETSGGPQNF	TGTGCCAGCAGCTTGGAGACTAGCGGGGGCCCCCAGAACTTC
TRBV6-6	-	-	TRBJ1-1	CASTLLAGASATEAFF	TGTGCCAGCACCTTACTGGCAGGGGCGAGCGCCACTGAAGCTTTCTTT
TRBV7-2	-	few	TRBJ2-7	CASSFSTVTYEQYF	TGTGCCAGCAGCTTTTCGACAGTCACCTACGAGCAGTACTTC
TRBV12-3/TRBV12-4	-	-	TRBJ2-3	CASSLGGDTQYF	TGTGCCAGCAGTTTAGGAGGAGATACGCAGTATTTT
TRBV10-3	TRBD1	-	TRBJ2-7	CATSGTGDAEQYF	TGTGCCACCTCGGGGACAGGGGATGCCGAGCAGTACTTC
TRBV6-2/TRBV6-3	-	-	TRBJ2-5	CASSYEGGAGTQYF	TGTGCCAGCAGTTACGAAGGGGGGGCGGGGACCCAGTACTTC
TRBV6-5	-	-	TRBJ2-3	CASTVTGRVADTQYF	TGTGCCAGCACCGTCACGGGCAGGGTAGCAGATACGCAGTATTTT
TRBV5-4	TRBD2	-	TRBJ2-2	CASSLAGGGANGELFF	TGTGCCAGCAGCTTGGCCGGCGGGGGGGCCAACGGGGAGCTGTTTTTT
TRBV19	TRBD1	-	TRBJ1-2	CASSTRDSYGYTF	TGTGCCAGTAGTACCCGGGACAGTTATGGCTACACCTTC
TRBV5-4	-	-	TRBJ2-1	CASSLNPSSYNEQFF	TGTGCCAGCAGCTTGAACCCTAGCTCCTACAATGAGCAGTTCTTC
TRBV7-9	TRBD2	-	TRBJ2-1	CASSSRLAGWGGSYNEQFF	TGTGCCAGCAGCTCCCGACTAGCGGGTTGGGGAGGCTCCTACAATGAGCAGTTCTTC
TRBV6-5	TRBD1	once	TRBJ1-5	CASRTTDRSNQPQHF	TGTGCCAGCAGGACCACGGACAGGTCCAATCAGCCCCAGCATTTT
TRBV5-4	-	-	TRBJ2-3	CASSPPPPSRDTQYF	TGTGCCAGCAGCCCCCCACCCCCGTCCAGAGATACGCAGTATTTT
TRBV6-5	-	-	TRBJ1-3	CASSSGGNTIYF	TGTGCCAGCAGCTCGGGGGGAAACACCATATATTTT
TRBV5-1	TRBD1	-	TRBJ1-2	CASSLDGQAIYGYTF	TGCGCCAGCAGCTTGGACGGACAGGCAATCTATGGCTACACCTTC
TRBV6-4	-	once	TRBJ2-6	CASSAESGRYDWANVLTF	TGTGCCAGCAGTGCGGAGTCTGGCCGATACGACTGGGCCAACGTCCTGACTTTC
TRBV18	-	once	TRBJ1-1	CASSSYQGLMNTEAFF	TGTGCCAGCTCATCCTATCAGGGGCTCATGAACACTGAAGCTTTCTTT
TRBV6-5	-	-	TRBJ1-1	CASSNTRGRGTEAFF	TGTGCCAGCTCCAACACAAGGGGGAGGGGCACTGAAGCTTTCTTT
TRBV30	TRBD1	-	TRBJ1-1	CAWTHPAPQGGGTEAFF	TGTGCCTGGACACATCCGGCCCCTCAGGGGGGAGGCACTGAAGCTTTCTTT